The 10 T cell receptor beta chains below come from one sample, sequenced in a study of blood T cells in healthy people across ages. For the second PCR, which ran for roughly 7 to 11 cycles, a sample-barcoded 5' primer and a J-beta primer mix were used. TCRdb processed the 5' RACE reads anew with MiXCR; each CDR3 protein has one entry. Among roughly 1.5 million distinct CDR3 sequences listed, approximately 43% were seen once. Material: blood. The receptors were gathered from a woman between 18 and 30 years old in good health.

The chain couples TRBV7-9 to TRBJ2-5, with D unresolved. Trimming shortened V by 4 bases and J by 11 bases, and 14 bases separated the two germline ends. The CDR3 is made up of 12 amino acids. Germline-derived CDR1 and CDR2 are SEHNR and FQNEAQ (reference sequence). CDR3 sequence: CASSSSRIEQYF. As DNA, the CDR3 is TGTGCCAGCAGCTCTAGTCGTATTGAGCAGTACTTC.

This clonotype was picked up one time. The chain recombines TRBV6-5 with TRBJ2-7, with 8 bases aligning to TRBD1. The CDR3 loop spans 14 amino acids. J was trimmed by 6 bases and V by 5 bases; bases with no gene match: 9. Germline V gene sequence: CDR1 MNHEY, CDR2 SVGAGI. CDR3 in amino acids: CASSDGRGRFEQYF. DNA for the CDR3: TGTGCCAGCAGTGACGGCAGGGGGCGCTTCGAGCAGTACTTC.

This chain joins TRBV6-2 or TRBV6-3 and TRBJ2-4, with D perhaps matching TRBD1 (5 bases). The end of the DNA is better explained by TRBJ2-7, so the J call may be wrong. Germline V gene lookup returns CDR1 MNHEY and CDR2 SVGEGT. The CDR3 is made up of 19 amino acids. The CDR3 bases are TGTGCCAGCAGTTACTCGAAAAATAATAATGGGGCCGCAAGAGACGAGCAGTACTTC. Protein: CASSYSKNNNGAARDEQYF.

The rearrangement joins TRBV7-2 to TRBJ2-7; 8 bases map to TRBD1. Matching the DNA end better, TRBJ2-4 makes the J call doubtful. Germline V CDR1 and CDR2: SGHTA, FQGNSA. This CDR3 contains 15 residues. CDR3 region: CASSLVAGGFNIQYF. CDR3 in DNA: TGTGCCAGCAGCTTAGTCGCAGGGGGCTTTAACATTCAGTACTTC.

This chain uses TRBV28 with TRBJ1-2; the match to TRBD1 covers 9 bases. Germline CDR1 and CDR2: MDHEN and SYDVKM. The CDR3 spans 14 residues. J was trimmed by 4 bases and V by 5 bases; bases with no gene match: 5. CDR3 residues: CASSPWDRVYGYTF. The CDR3 bases are TGTGCCAGCAGTCCCTGGGACAGGGTCTATGGCTACACCTTC.

The chain couples TRBV28 to TRBJ2-5; TRBD2 aligns across 12 bases. The CDR3 has 16 residues. The V gene end was trimmed by 5 bases and the J gene end by 4 bases; junction bases not matched to a gene: 8. Germline CDR1 and CDR2: MDHEN and SYDVKM. The DNA for the CDR3 is TGTGCCAGCAGTCCCTGGACTAGCGGGACTGGAGAGACCCAGTACTTC. This translates into CASSPWTSGTGETQYF.

This clonotype occurred a few times. The chain uses TRBV27 and TRBJ2-7, with 10 bases aligning to TRBD2. The CDR3 length is 15 residues. Germline CDR1 reads MNHEY; CDR2 reads SMNVEV (reference sequence). After removal of 5 bases from V and 2 bases from J, the junction contained 6 bases not matched to a gene. This CDR3 reads CASSTLAGVAYEQYF. The CDR3 nucleotides read TGTGCCAGCAGTACCCTAGCGGGGGTCGCCTACGAGCAGTACTTC.

The J gene is TRBJ2-3, the V gene TRBV12-3 or TRBV12-4, with a possible D match to TRBD1 (5 bases). V was clipped by 6 bases and J by 0 bases, with 19 bases between them. The CDR3 totals 17 residues. CDR3 nucleotides: TGTGCCAGCAGACGGACGCAGGGCCGTTCTAGCACAGATACGCAGTATTTT. This gives the protein CASRRTQGRSSTDTQYF.

This clonotype was recorded many times. The V call is TRBV10-3, the J call TRBJ1-5; D uncertain. CDR3 size: 13 residues. V gave up 11 bases and J gave up 5 bases, with 16 bases separating them. CDR1 is ENHRY, CDR2 SYGVKD, per germline. The CDR3 sequence: CAPESQLYQPQHF. CDR3 nucleotide sequence: TGTGCCCCAGAGAGCCAGCTTTATCAGCCCCAGCATTTT.

This clonotype was seen many times. An end of the junction does not agree with germline; a read error may underlie this. This chain uses TRBV4-3 with TRBJ2-7; D not certain. The germline gives CDR1 LGHNA, CDR2 YSLEER. The CDR3 contains 13 residues. The CDR3 region has the DNA TGTGCCAGCAGCCAAGTCCGCAGCTACGAGCAGTACTTC. Amino acids: CASSQVRSYEQYF.